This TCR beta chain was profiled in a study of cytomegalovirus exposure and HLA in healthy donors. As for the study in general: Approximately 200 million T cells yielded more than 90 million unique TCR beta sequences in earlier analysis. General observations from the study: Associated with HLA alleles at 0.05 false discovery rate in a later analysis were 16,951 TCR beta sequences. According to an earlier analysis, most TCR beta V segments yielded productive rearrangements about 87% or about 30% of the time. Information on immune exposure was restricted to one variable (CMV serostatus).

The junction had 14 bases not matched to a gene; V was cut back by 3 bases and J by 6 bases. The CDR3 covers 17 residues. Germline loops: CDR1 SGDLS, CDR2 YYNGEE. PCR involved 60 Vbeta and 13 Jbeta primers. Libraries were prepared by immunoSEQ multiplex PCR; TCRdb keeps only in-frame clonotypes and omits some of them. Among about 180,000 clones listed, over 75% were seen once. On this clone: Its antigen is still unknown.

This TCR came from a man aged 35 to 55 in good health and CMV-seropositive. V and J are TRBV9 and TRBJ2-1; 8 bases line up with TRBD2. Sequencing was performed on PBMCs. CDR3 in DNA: TGTGCCAGCAGCGCAGGAGCGGGAGAAGGTCAAGGCAATGAGCAGTTCTTC. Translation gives CASSAGAGEGQGNEQFF.